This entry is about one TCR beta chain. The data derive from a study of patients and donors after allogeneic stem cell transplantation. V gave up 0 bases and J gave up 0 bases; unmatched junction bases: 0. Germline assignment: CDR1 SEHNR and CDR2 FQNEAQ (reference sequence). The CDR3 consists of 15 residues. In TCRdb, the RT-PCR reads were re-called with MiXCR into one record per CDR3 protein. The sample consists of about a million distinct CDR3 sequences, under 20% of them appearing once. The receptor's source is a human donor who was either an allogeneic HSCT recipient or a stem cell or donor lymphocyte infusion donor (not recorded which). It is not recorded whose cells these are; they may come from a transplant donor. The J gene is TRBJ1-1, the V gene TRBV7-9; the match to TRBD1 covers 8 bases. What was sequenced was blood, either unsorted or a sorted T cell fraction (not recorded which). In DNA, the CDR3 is TGTGCCAGCAGCTTAGCGACAGGGGTGAACACTGAAGCTTTCTTT. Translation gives CASSLATGVNTEAFF.